Listed below are T cell receptor beta chains from one sample, sequenced in a study of T cell responses to AZD1222 COVID-19 vaccine. Here immunoSEQ multiplex PCR was the method, and the copy in TCRdb shows in-frame clones only, minus some. Of about 110,000 clones listed, over 75% are singletons. Sequencing was performed on peripheral blood, taken on day 0 of AZD1222 vaccination. These receptors were obtained from an adult in good health. The CDR3 runs from the conserved cysteine through the conserved F or W. A D gene is named only where the DNA matches it firmly. Clone size appears in some rows only: once, few, many, or a class for an expanded clone.

abundance,v_gene,d_gene,j_gene,CDR3nt,CDR3aa
.,TRBV3-1/TRBV3-2,TRBD1,TRBJ2-7,TGTGCCAGCAGGCTGACAGGGGTCTACGAGCAGTACTTC,CASRLTGVYEQYF
.,TRBV19,.,TRBJ1-5,TGTGCCAGTAGTATAGGGTTCGGGGTACAGCCCCAGCATTTT,CASSIGFGVQPQHF
.,TRBV19,TRBD1,TRBJ2-1,TGTGCCAGCCGAAAGCGCTTCCGGGACAGGGGCCATGAGCAGTTCTTC,CASRKRFRDRGHEQFF
.,TRBV5-4,.,TRBJ1-3,TGTGCCAGCAGCTTGGGACGTTCTGGAAACACCATATATTTT,CASSLGRSGNTIYF
once,TRBV10-3,TRBD1,TRBJ2-5,TGTGCCACCCGGACAGGGGGACAAGAGACCCAGTACTTC,CATRTGGQETQYF
once,TRBV7-6,TRBD2,TRBJ2-3,TGTGCCAGCAGCCCAGGGACTAGCGGGGCCACAGATACGCAGTATTTT,CASSPGTSGATDTQYF
few,TRBV27,TRBD1,TRBJ1-2,TGTGCCAGCAGCTTCGGACAGGGATTGAATGGCTACACCTTC,CASSFGQGLNGYTF
.,TRBV5-1,.,TRBJ2-3,TGCGCCAGCAGCTTGATCGGGGTGGCAGATACGCAGTATTTT,CASSLIGVADTQYF
.,TRBV28,.,TRBJ1-2,TGTGCCAGCAGGGGAAACAGGGCGGGGAAAGGCTACACCTTC,CASRGNRAGKGYTF
.,TRBV7-2,.,TRBJ2-7,TGTGCCAGCAGCTTAGGACAGGTCCCCCCCTACGAGCAGTACTTC,CASSLGQVPPYEQYF
.,TRBV28,.,TRBJ1-1,TGTGCCAGCAGTCCCCCGGGACGGCGGAACACTGAAGCTTTCTTT,CASSPPGRRNTEAFF
.,TRBV19,TRBD2,TRBJ2-1,TGTGCCAGTAGTATACGGGGGGGCGCCCTTTGGAATGAGCAGTTCTTC,CASSIRGGALWNEQFF
.,TRBV12-3/TRBV12-4,.,TRBJ1-1,TGTGCCAGCAGTTTGGGTCAGGGGAAGAGGGCTTTCTTT,CASSLGQGKRAFF
.,TRBV29-1,TRBD1,TRBJ2-7,TGCAGCGTTGCCGGGACAGGGTGGGGCGAGCAGTACTTC,CSVAGTGWGEQYF
.,TRBV5-1,TRBD2,TRBJ2-1,TGCGCCAGCAGCTTTCCTTTGACTAGCGGGGCACAGTTCTTC,CASSFPLTSGAQFF
.,TRBV6-6,TRBD2,TRBJ2-2,TGTGCCAGCACCCAACTAGCGGGAGGCGGGGAGCTGTTTTTT,CASTQLAGGGELFF
few,TRBV6-5,.,TRBJ2-2,TGTGCCAGCAGTTACTCCGGGCGCGGGGAGCTGTTTTTT,CASSYSGRGELFF